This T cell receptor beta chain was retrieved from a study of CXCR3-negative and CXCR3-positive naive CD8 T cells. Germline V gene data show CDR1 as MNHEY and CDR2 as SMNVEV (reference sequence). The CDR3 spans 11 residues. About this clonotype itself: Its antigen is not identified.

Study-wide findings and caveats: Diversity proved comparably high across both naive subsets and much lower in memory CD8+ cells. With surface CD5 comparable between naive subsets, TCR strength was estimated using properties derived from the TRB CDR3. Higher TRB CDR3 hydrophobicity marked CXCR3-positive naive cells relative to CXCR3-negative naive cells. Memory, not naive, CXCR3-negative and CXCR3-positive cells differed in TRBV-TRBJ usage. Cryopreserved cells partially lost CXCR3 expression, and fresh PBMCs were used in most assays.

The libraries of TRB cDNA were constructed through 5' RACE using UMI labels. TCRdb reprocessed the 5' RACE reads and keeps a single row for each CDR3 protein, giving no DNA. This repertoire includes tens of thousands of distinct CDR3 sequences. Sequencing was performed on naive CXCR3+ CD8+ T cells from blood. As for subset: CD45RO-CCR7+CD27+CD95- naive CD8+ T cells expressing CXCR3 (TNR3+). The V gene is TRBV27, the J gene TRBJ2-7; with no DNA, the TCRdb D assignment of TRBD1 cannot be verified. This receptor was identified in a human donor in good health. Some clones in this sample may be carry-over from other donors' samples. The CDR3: CASSAGDEQYF.